This note documents a single T cell receptor beta chain sequence. Its antigen is not known. There were at least 6 micrograms of total RNA extracted from every sample. A sample-barcoded 5' primer and a J-beta primer mix were used in a second PCR of about 6 to 11 cycles. TCRdb re-called the 5' RACE reads with MiXCR, one entry per CDR3 protein. Here the sample spans 780,000 or so distinct CDR3 sequences, approximately 53% being singletons. The sample is drawn from a study of blood T cells in healthy people across ages. Findings and caveats of the study: Higher diversity, along with more naive CD4+ cells, distinguished long-lived donors from aged donors.

The clonotype was recovered from a man older than 75 in good health. Sequencing input: blood.

This CDR3 reads CASSQQGGGYTF. The CDR3 DNA reads as TGTGCCAGCAGCCAACAAGGGGGTGGCTACACCTTC. The J gene is TRBJ1-2, the V gene TRBV4-2, with D maybe TRBD1 (6 bases). Germline V gene lookup returns CDR1 LGHNA and CDR2 YNFKEQ. The CDR3 is 12 amino acids. Deletions cut 2 bases from V and 7 bases from J, with 8 bases between.